Listed here is a single T cell receptor (beta chain). This entry is derived from a study of Ad26.COV2.S vaccination and SARS-CoV-2 variants. Study at large: Vaccine-arm donor from the placebo-controlled COV1001 Ad26.COV2.S trial. Donor got 5x10^10 or 1x10^11 viral particles of Ad26.COV2.S.

Germline lookup yields CDR1 ENHRY and CDR2 SYGVKD. This CDR3 contains 14 residues. Trimming left V 8 bases short and J 6 bases short, with 17 bases between. The treatment was: 15 to 20 received Ad26.COV2.S at low or high dose, single or two shots; roughly five received placebo; per-sample allocation not given. At day 63 after the first vaccine or placebo injection, samples were drawn. Only in-frame clones appear in the TCRdb table, and some are missing; sequencing was by immunoSEQ multiplex PCR. The sample yields around 420,000 clones, approximately 87% seen once. Source: peripheral blood, taken in a trial of Ad26.COV2.S vaccine versus placebo. J is TRBJ1-5 and V is TRBV10-3, with a weak D call TRBD1 (5 bases). The source of this sequence is a person between 18 and 65 years old who received the Ad26.COV2.S COVID-19 vaccine or a placebo. The CDR3 nucleotides are TGTGCCATCGGGGGATTAGGGTTAAGTCAGCCCCAGCATTTT. Translation: CAIGGLGLSQPQHF.